What follows are 20 T cell receptor beta chains derived from one specimen sequenced in a study of identical twins. From the 5' RACE reads, TCRdb called clonotypes with MiXCR, one entry per CDR3 protein. Of about 530,000 distinct CDR3 sequences in the sample, around 15% are singletons; the top ten hold 0.44%. Separately, the same data were catalogued under a study of yellow fever vaccine responses in identical twins.

Sequencing used CD4+ T cells sorted from blood. All receptors derive from a young woman in good health.

The rearrangement joins TRBV9 to TRBJ2-5; either TRBD1 or TRBD2 may fit D (6 bases each). V dropped 4 bases and J dropped 0 bases, with 13 bases sitting between them. The germline CDR1 and CDR2 sequences are SGDLS and YYNGEE. The CDR3 has 15 amino acids. CDR3 residues: CASSPLGGNQETQYF. Here the CDR3 DNA reads TGTGCCAGCAGCCCCCTGGGGGGCAACCAAGAGACCCAGTACTTC.

In this sample, this clonotype turned up a few times. In DNA form, the CDR3 reads TGTGCCAGTAGTATGATTGGACTAGCGGGAGACCACAATGAGCAGTTCTTC. It codes for CASSMIGLAGDHNEQFF. The rearrangement links TRBV19 to TRBJ2-1; 13 nucleotides match TRBD2. Germline V gene sequence: CDR1 LNHDA, CDR2 SQIVND (reference sequence). Trimming at V came to 3 bases and at J to 5 bases, leaving 7 bases not matched to a gene. The CDR3 is made up of 17 amino acids. The variable domain in full, completed from reference TRBV19 and TRBJ2-1, reads DGGITQSPKYLFRKEGQNVTLSCEQNLNHDAMYWYRQDPGQGLRLIYYSQIVNDFQKGDIAEGYSVSREKKESFPLTVTSAQKNPTAFYLCASSMIGLAGDHNEQFFGPGTRLTVL.

This chain joins TRBV29-1 and TRBJ2-2, with 7 positions matching TRBD2. The CDR3 runs to 14 residues. V lost 4 bases to trimming and J lost 1 base; unmatched junction nucleotides: 3. CDR1 and CDR2 from the germline V gene are SQVTM and ANQGSEA. The CDR3 DNA reads TGCAGCGTTGGGCAGCGGGAGAACACCGGGGAGCTGTTTTTT. It codes for CSVGQRENTGELFF.

The sample holds many counts of this clonotype. The chain has TRBV5-1 and TRBJ2-1; D is unresolved. The CDR3 is 16 residues long. Trimming cost V 0 bases and J 0 bases, with 10 bases left between them. Germline CDR1 and CDR2: SGHRS and YFSETQ. The CDR3 loop reads CASSLVAFSSYNEQFF. The CDR3 bases are TGCGCCAGCAGCTTGGTTGCGTTTAGCTCCTACAATGAGCAGTTCTTC.

CDR3 in amino acids: CSARAGTGDNEQFF. For the CDR3, the DNA is TGCAGTGCTAGAGCTGGGACAGGGGACAATGAGCAGTTCTTC. The rearrangement links TRBV20-1 to TRBJ2-1; TRBD1 agrees at 10 bases. Germline V gene lookup returns CDR1 DFQATT and CDR2 SNEGSKA (reference sequence). The J segment lost 5 bases and the V segment lost 1 base, leaving 2 bases of the junction unmatched. The CDR3 is made up of 14 amino acids.

J is TRBJ1-4 and V is TRBV4-1, with 8 bases identical to TRBD1. The CDR3 has 15 amino acids. Germline assignment: CDR1 MGHRA and CDR2 YSYEKL. V lost 1 base, J lost 16 bases, and 14 bases stayed unmatched. The CDR3 protein is CASSQATGGERGRFF. The CDR3 region has the DNA TGCGCCAGCAGCCAAGCTACAGGGGGGGAGCGGGGGAGGTTTTTT.

The rearrangement uses TRBV5-4 and TRBJ2-5; 8 bases are shared with TRBD2. The CDR3 has 13 residues. V was clipped by 9 bases and J by 5 bases; unmatched bases: 9. The germline CDR1 and CDR2 sequences are SGHNT and YYREEE (reference sequence). The CDR3 nucleotides are TGTGCCATCACCAGCGGGGGCGGGGAGACCCAGTACTTC. Amino acid sequence: CAITSGGGETQYF.

The table lists this clonotype with a few counts. The chain employs TRBV4-1 and TRBJ2-7, with D perhaps TRBD1 (5 bases). This CDR3 spans 14 amino acids. Trimming took off 0 bases at V and 2 bases at J, with 8 bases between the two ends. CDR1 is MGHRA, CDR2 YSYEKL, per germline. The CDR3 DNA is TGCGCCAGCAGCCAAGAGACAGTGGCCTACGAGCAGTACTTC. It translates to CASSQETVAYEQYF.

The rearrangement links TRBV7-6 to TRBJ2-3, with unresolved D. Germline V gives CDR1 SGHVS, CDR2 FNYEAQ. Trimming shortened V by 4 bases and J by 1 base, and 12 bases separated the two germline ends. The CDR3 is 15 amino acids. CDR3 residues: CASSSVDLGTDTQYF. The CDR3 DNA follows: TGTGCCAGCAGCTCAGTAGACTTGGGCACAGATACGCAGTATTTT.

Only a few counts were recorded for this clonotype. This rearrangement joins TRBV2 to TRBJ1-5; perhaps TRBD1 as D (6 bases). Germline V lookup: CDR1 SNHLY, CDR2 FYNNEI. V dropped 7 bases and J dropped 1 base, with 11 bases sitting between them. This CDR3 is built from 14 residues. The CDR3, as DNA: TGTGCCAGCAACGAGGGGGTGAGCAATCAGCCCCAGCATTTT. Translation: CASNEGVSNQPQHF. Combining the CDR3 with reference TRBV2 and TRBJ1-5 gives the whole variable domain EPEVTQTPSHQVTQMGQEVILRCVPISNHLYFYWYRQILGQKVEFLVSFYNNEISEKSEIFDDQFSVERPDGSNFTLKIRSTKLEDSAMYFCASNEGVSNQPQHFGDGTRLSIL.

The chain combines TRBV29-1 with TRBJ1-1; D not resolved. Germline CDR1 and CDR2: SQVTM and ANQGSEA. V was pared by 6 bases and J by 4 bases, with 15 bases between. The CDR3 contains 13 residues. In DNA, the CDR3 is TGCAGCGTCCAGACGGGAGGGTCCACTGAAGCTTTCTTT. Amino acids: CSVQTGGSTEAFF.

The table lists this clonotype with a few counts. The genes are TRBV20-1 and TRBJ2-5; perhaps TRBD1 as D (6 bases). Trimming stripped 3 bases from V and 1 base from J, with 9 bases between. Looked up from germline, CDR1 is DFQATT and CDR2 is SNEGSKA (reference sequence). CDR3 length equals 13 residues. Here the CDR3 DNA reads TGCAGTGCTAGTGTACAGGGCCAAGAGACCCAGTACTTC. This sequence encodes CSASVQGQETQYF.

The chain links TRBV28 to TRBJ2-5; D not certain. The length of the CDR3 is 13 residues. Germline loops: CDR1 MDHEN, CDR2 SYDVKM. V gave up 4 bases and J gave up 2 bases, with 8 bases separating them. In DNA, the CDR3 is TGTGCCAGCAGTTCCGTCTTGCAAGAGACCCAGTACTTC. Its translation is CASSSVLQETQYF.

V and J are TRBV19 and TRBJ1-1, with D unclear. CDR1 and CDR2 from the germline V gene are LNHDA and SQIVND (reference sequence). The V end was cut by 2 bases, the J end by 2 bases, with 12 bases between. The CDR3 loop spans 15 amino acids. CDR3 sequence: CASSISPQGNTEAFF. CDR3 DNA sequence: TGTGCCAGTAGTATATCCCCTCAAGGCAACACTGAAGCTTTCTTT.

This clonotype was picked up a small number of times. This chain links TRBV7-9 with TRBJ2-7; the D gene could be TRBD1 or TRBD2 (5 bases each). CDR3 length equals 14 residues. CDR1 SEHNR and CDR2 FQNEAQ come from the germline V gene (reference sequence). The V end was cut by 6 bases, the J end by 2 bases, with 14 bases between. CDR3 loop: CASRGGTETYEQYF. DNA for the CDR3: TGTGCCAGCAGAGGTGGGACGGAAACCTACGAGCAGTACTTC. The full variable domain, rest sourced from reference TRBV7-9 and TRBJ2-7, is DTGVSQNPRHKITKRGQNVTFRCDPISEHNRLYWYRQTLGQGPEFLTYFQNEAQLEKSRLLSDRFSAERPKGSFSTLEIQRTEQGDSAMYLCASRGGTETYEQYFGPGTRLTVT.

This clonotype was detected only a few times. This sequence joins TRBV20-1 and TRBJ1-1; D ambiguous. V dropped 5 bases and J dropped 1 base, with 11 bases sitting between them. CDR3 length equals 13 residues. The germline V gene has CDR1 DFQATT and CDR2 SNEGSKA (reference sequence). This chain's CDR3 is CSAPRVGNTEAFF. In nucleotides, the CDR3 is TGCAGTGCTCCACGCGTGGGGAACACTGAAGCTTTCTTT.

V usage is TRBV12-5 and J usage is TRBJ2-1, with a weak D call TRBD2 (5 bases). Germline CDR1 LGHNT, CDR2 FRNRAP. Between the trimmed V and J ends, which lost 6 bases and 0 bases, there was a span of 9 bases. The CDR3 covers 14 residues. The CDR3 coding sequence is TGTGCTAGTGGACGGGAAGGCTCCTACAATGAGCAGTTCTTC. Its translation: CASGREGSYNEQFF.

The genes are TRBV5-1 and TRBJ2-1; possible D gene TRBD2, 5 bases. CDR1 is SGHRS, CDR2 YFSETQ, per germline. Trimming shortened V by 1 base and J by 5 bases, and 10 bases separated the two germline ends. The CDR3 sequence is 14 residues long. The CDR3 is CASSLQRAHNEQFF. CDR3 nucleotide sequence: TGCGCCAGCAGCTTGCAGAGGGCCCACAATGAGCAGTTCTTC.

This chain joins TRBV3-1 and TRBJ2-1, with D perhaps matching TRBD2 (5 bases). Germline V gene data show CDR1 as LGHDT and CDR2 as YNNKEL (reference sequence). V was cut by 6 bases and J by 2 bases, with 14 bases left in between. This CDR3 has 15 residues. CDR3 sequence: CASRKAKTTYNEQFF. Written as DNA, the CDR3 is TGTGCCAGCAGAAAAGCGAAGACTACCTACAATGAGCAGTTCTTC.

V usage is TRBV5-1 and J usage is TRBJ2-1; 11 bases agree with TRBD1. Germline CDR1 and CDR2: SGHRS and YFSETQ. CDR3 length equals 16 residues. After removal of 1 base from V and 5 bases from J, the junction contained 5 bases not matched to a gene. The CDR3 region has the DNA TGCGCCAGCAGCTTGTCTGCGGGACAGGGGGACAATGAGCAGTTCTTC. This encodes CASSLSAGQGDNEQFF.